This TCR beta chain was profiled in a study of Graves' ophthalmopathy and Graves' hyperthyroidism. Study results and limitations: Progression of ophthalmopathy was predicted by the model with roughly 68% sensitivity and just under 75% specificity. The majority of expanded thyroid clonotypes above 0.001 frequency also occurred in blood.

Comments on this clonotype: No antigen is known for it.

The authors amplified TCR beta CDR3 regions from RNA transcripts. First-round RT-PCR used HTBI primers; second-round multiplex PCR followed. From the multiplex PCR reads, TCRdb called clonotypes with MiXCR, one entry per CDR3 protein. Of hundreds of thousands of distinct CDR3 sequences in the sample, 22% were seen once. Sequencing input: peripheral blood. The clonotype originates from a young woman with stable Graves' hyperthyroidism. Some clones in this sample may be carry-over from other donors' samples.

DNA for the CDR3: TGCAGTGCTAAAGATAGCGGGATCAACGAGCAGTACTTC. It codes for CSAKDSGINEQYF. The chain carries TRBV20-1 and TRBJ2-7, with TRBD2 matching over 8 bases. This CDR3 spans 13 amino acids. The V gene end was trimmed by 4 bases and the J gene end by 5 bases; junction bases not matched to a gene: 7. CDR1 is DFQATT, CDR2 SNEGSKA, per germline (reference sequence).